This is a list of T cell receptor beta chains from one sample in a study of CD8 T cells in Susac syndrome. TCRdb reanalysed the immunoSEQ multiplex PCR reads using MiXCR and keeps one entry per CDR3 protein. This sample has some 130,000 distinct CDR3 sequences, with about 95% found just once. Specimen: CD4+ T cells from PBMCs. These receptors came from a human donor with multiple sclerosis. Both conserved end residues are part of each CDR3. The D gene is left open where the match is weak. Only some rows state a clone size, as once, few, many or a class for expanded clones.

>NA|TRBV3-1|TRBD2|TRBJ2-3
CASRLSGRSTDTQYF
TGTGCCAGCAGGCTCAGCGGGAGAAGCACAGATACGCAGTATTTT
>NA|TRBV6-1|NA|TRBJ2-2
CASSEVRVSNTGELFF
TGTGCCAGCAGTGAAGTCAGGGTCTCGAACACCGGGGAGCTGTTTTTT
>NA|TRBV4-3|NA|TRBJ1-5
CASSQDLLGSQPQHF
TGCGCCAGCAGCCAAGATCTTCTGGGGAGTCAGCCCCAGCATTTT
>NA|TRBV2|NA|TRBJ1-5
CASSERFGLHGNQPQHF
TGTGCCAGCAGTGAACGTTTCGGGCTCCATGGGAATCAGCCCCAGCATTTT
>NA|TRBV20-1|TRBD2|TRBJ2-6
CSARGGSGANVLTF
TGCAGTGCTAGGGGGGGGTCTGGGGCCAACGTCCTGACTTTC
>NA|TRBV6-2/TRBV6-3|NA|TRBJ2-1
CASSIQGMNEQFF
TGTGCCAGCAGCATTCAGGGAATGAATGAGCAGTTCTTC
>NA|TRBV5-1|TRBD1|TRBJ1-5
CASSLTGDSNQPQHF
TGCGCCAGCAGCCTGACAGGGGATAGCAATCAGCCCCAGCATTTT
>NA|TRBV20-1|NA|TRBJ1-1
CSASDRNTEAFF
TGCAGTGCCTCGGACAGAAACACTGAAGCTTTCTTT
>NA|TRBV5-1|NA|TRBJ2-3
CASTQSPLGTDTQYF
TGCGCCAGCACCCAATCCCCCCTCGGCACAGATACGCAGTATTTT
>NA|TRBV30|NA|TRBJ2-2
CAWSRGASTGELFF
TGTGCCTGGAGTAGGGGGGCGAGCACCGGGGAGCTGTTTTTT
>NA|TRBV3-1|TRBD2|TRBJ2-7
CASSQGHLAAAYEQYF
TGTGCCAGCAGCCAAGGCCACCTAGCGGCGGCCTACGAGCAGTACTTC
>NA|TRBV12-3/TRBV12-4|NA|TRBJ2-1
CASSLADWSAGAYNEQFF
TGTGCCAGCAGTTTAGCAGACTGGTCCGCTGGGGCCTACAATGAGCAGTTCTTC
>NA|TRBV7-9|NA|TRBJ1-2
CASSLVSGTGGYTF
TGTGCCAGCAGCTTGGTCTCGGGGACGGGAGGCTACACCTTC
>NA|TRBV28|NA|TRBJ1-5
CASRGTNQPQHF
TGTGCCAGCAGAGGGACAAATCAGCCCCAGCATTTT
>NA|TRBV30|NA|TRBJ2-4
CAWSVGGTFQYF
TGTGCCTGGAGTGTAGGGGGGACGTTTCAGTACTTC
>NA|TRBV30|TRBD1|TRBJ2-3
CACPGQGLDTQYF
TGTGCCTGCCCGGGACAGGGGTTAGATACGCAGTATTTT
>once|TRBV29-1|NA|TRBJ2-4
CSVAARGSQNIQYF
TGCAGCGTCGCAGCAAGGGGGTCCCAAAACATTCAGTACTTC
>NA|TRBV12-3/TRBV12-4|NA|TRBJ2-7
CASSLAYYEQYF
TGTGCCAGCAGTTTAGCCTACTACGAGCAGTACTTC